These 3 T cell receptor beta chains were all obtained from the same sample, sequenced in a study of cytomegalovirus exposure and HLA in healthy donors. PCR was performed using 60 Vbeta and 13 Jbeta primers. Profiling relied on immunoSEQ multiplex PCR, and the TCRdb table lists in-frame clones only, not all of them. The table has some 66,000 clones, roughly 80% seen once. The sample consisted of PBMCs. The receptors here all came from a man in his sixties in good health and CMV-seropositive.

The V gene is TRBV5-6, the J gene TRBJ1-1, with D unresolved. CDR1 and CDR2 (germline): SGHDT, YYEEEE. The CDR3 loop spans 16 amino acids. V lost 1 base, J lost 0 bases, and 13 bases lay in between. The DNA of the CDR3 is TGTGCCAGCAGCTTGACGATTGGGCCAGTGAACACTGAAGCTTTCTTT. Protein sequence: CASSLTIGPVNTEAFF.

CDR3 nucleotide sequence: TGTGCCAGCAGCGTAGGGGAGGTAGGGGGCTACGGCACCATATATTTT. Protein sequence: CASSVGEVGGYGTIYF. The rearrangement links TRBV9 to TRBJ1-3; 7 bases align to TRBD1. Germline-derived CDR1 and CDR2 are SGDLS and YYNGEE. This CDR3 has 16 residues. J gave up 9 bases and V 0 bases, and 12 bases lay outside the gene matches. Together with reference TRBV9 and TRBJ1-3, the CDR3 gives the full variable domain: DSGVTQTPKHLITATGQRVTLRCSPRSGDLSVYWYQQSLDQGLQFLIQYYNGEERAKGNILERFSAQQFPDLHSELNLSSLELGDSALYFCASSVGEVGGYGTIYFGEGSWLTVV.

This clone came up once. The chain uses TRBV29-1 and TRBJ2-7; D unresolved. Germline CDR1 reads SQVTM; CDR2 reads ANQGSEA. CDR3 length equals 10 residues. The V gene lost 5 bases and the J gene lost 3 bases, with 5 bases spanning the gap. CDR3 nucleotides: TGCAGCGTTATTATCTACGAGCAGTACTTC. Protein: CSVIIYEQYF.